This TCR beta chain was sequenced during a study of OX40 agonist ivuxolimab in advanced cancers. Study summary: An anti-OX40 (CD134) antibody with agonistic activity, ivuxolimab, was administered to patients. General study points: In the 0.1 to 3.0 mg/kg range, CD4+ and CD8+ blood T cells had expanded clonally by week 6.

Concerning this clone: Its specificity is unknown.

Method: immunoSEQ multiplex PCR; TCRdb's copy keeps in-frame clones and lacks some. The sample holds tens of thousands of clones; roughly 90% are singletons and the top ten take 0.78%. The TCR was taken from an adult with an advanced solid tumor such as melanoma, head and neck, liver or kidney cancer. The specimen comprised CD4+ or CD8+ T cells sorted from blood, sampled in a trial of the OX40 agonist ivuxolimab.

CDR3 sequence reads: CASSVGRDSSNSPLHF. CDR3 bases: TGTGCCAGCAGCGTAGGGAGGGACAGCAGTAATTCACCCCTCCACTTT. The gene calls are TRBV9 and TRBJ1-6; TRBD1 aligns across 7 bases. Germline trimming cut 0 bases from V and 6 bases from J; bases unmatched to any gene: 6. Germline V CDR1 and CDR2: SGDLS, YYNGEE. This CDR3 has 16 amino acids. The full variable domain, completed using reference TRBV9 and TRBJ1-6, is DSGVTQTPKHLITATGQRVTLRCSPRSGDLSVYWYQQSLDQGLQFLIQYYNGEERAKGNILERFSAQQFPDLHSELNLSSLELGDSALYFCASSVGRDSSNSPLHFGNGTRLTVT.